This T cell receptor (beta chain) was sequenced during a study of T-cell memory formation after mild COVID-19. TCRdb re-derived calls from the 5' RACE reads in MiXCR, one entry per CDR3 protein. The sample has around 200,000 distinct CDR3 sequences; about 27% are singletons. The sequenced sample was PBMCs or a T cell subset sorted from them (not recorded which). The sequence came from an adult woman who had mild COVID-19 (a few samples of this study predate the infection). Cell type and time point are not known.

CDR3 in amino acids: CASSTRGTANTEAFF. CDR3 DNA sequence: TGTGCCAGTAGCACCCGAGGGACGGCGAACACTGAAGCTTTCTTT. The V gene is TRBV19, the J gene TRBJ1-1; tentatively, D is TRBD1 (5 bases). Germline V gives CDR1 LNHDA, CDR2 SQIVND (reference sequence). The CDR3 extends over 15 amino acids. The V and J ends lost 6 bases and 1 base respectively, with 15 bases between them.